Reported below is one T cell receptor (beta chain). TCRdb's copy holds only in-frame clones and misses some; the assay was immunoSEQ multiplex PCR. The sample records about 190,000 clones, about 80% being singletons. The data belong to a study of blood T cell repertoires in COVID-19. Followed over time, Seattle patients had been enrolled while infection was active. Germline assignment: CDR1 LGHDT and CDR2 YNNKEL (reference sequence). This CDR3 is 19 amino acids long. V was shortened by 0 bases and J by 2 bases, with 21 bases between the two germline ends. Source material: peripheral blood. The sequence was collected from a woman aged 60-75 years with COVID-19, enrolled during active disease. The genes are TRBV3-1 (or the pseudogene TRBV3-2) and TRBJ2-3; D not certain. The CDR3 DNA sequence: TGTGCCAGCAGCCAAGATTTTCGCGGCACATTCCGTTTCACAGATACGCAGTATTTT. This encodes CASSQDFRGTFRFTDTQYF.